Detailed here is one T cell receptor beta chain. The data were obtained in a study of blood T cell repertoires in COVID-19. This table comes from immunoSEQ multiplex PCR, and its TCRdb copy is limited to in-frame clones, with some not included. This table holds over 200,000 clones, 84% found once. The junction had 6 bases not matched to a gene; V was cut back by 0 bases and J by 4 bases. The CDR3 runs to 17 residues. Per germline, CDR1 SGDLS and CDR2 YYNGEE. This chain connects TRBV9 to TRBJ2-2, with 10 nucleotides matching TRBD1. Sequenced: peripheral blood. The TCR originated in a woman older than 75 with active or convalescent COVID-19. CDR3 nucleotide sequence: TGTGCCAGCAGCGTAGCTACGACAGGGGGCGGCACCGGGGAGCTGTTTTTT. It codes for CASSVATTGGGTGELFF.